The rows below give T cell receptor beta chains drawn from one sample of a study of response to subunit inactivated influenza vaccine. TCRdb itself ran the RT-PCR reads through MiXCR, one entry per CDR3 protein. The sample records roughly 500,000 distinct CDR3 sequences, 16% being singletons. Sample: CD4+ T cells sorted from PBMCs, taken approximately 25 months after vaccination. These TCRs come from a man aged 45 to 70 who received an inactivated influenza vaccine. CDR3s include the opening cysteine and the closing phenylalanine or tryptophan. Each record gives: V gene, clone size, CDR3 length, D gene, J gene, CDR3 DNA, CDR3 protein. A D gene is named only where the DNA matches it firmly. Some rows have no size entry. The others give once, few or many, or a class for an expanded clone.

TRBV6-2/TRBV6-3,NA,17,TRBD2,TRBJ2-1,TGTGCCAGCAGTTACCGAATCGACGGGGGGGATTACAATGAGCAGTTCTTC,CASSYRIDGGDYNEQFF
TRBV12-3/TRBV12-4,NA,13,NA,TRBJ2-1,TGTGCCAGCAGTTTGGGCGGGGTCGATGAGCAGTTCTTC,CASSLGGVDEQFF
TRBV28,NA,13,TRBD2,TRBJ2-7,TGTGCCAGTATAGCGGGACCCTCCTACGAGCAGTACTTC,CASIAGPSYEQYF
TRBV6-2/TRBV6-3,many,15,TRBD1,TRBJ1-2,TGTGCCAGCAGTTACCCTGGGACAGCTAACTATGGCTACACCTTC,CASSYPGTANYGYTF
TRBV11-2,NA,15,NA,TRBJ1-1,TGTGCCAGCAGCTTATCCGACCTATTGGGCACTGAAGCTTTCTTT,CASSLSDLLGTEAFF
TRBV11-1,few,20,TRBD1,TRBJ2-4,TGTGCCAGCAGCTTAGTGGACAGGGGCCTCCCTACAGGGGCCAAAAACATTCAGTACTTC,CASSLVDRGLPTGAKNIQYF
TRBV5-1,NA,18,TRBD2,TRBJ2-1,TGCGCCAGCAGCTTAAAGACTAGCGGGGTTAACTCCTACAATGAGCAGTTCTTC,CASSLKTSGVNSYNEQFF
TRBV6-2/TRBV6-3,few,18,TRBD2,TRBJ2-7,TGTGCCAGCAGCTATCGGGCTAGCGGGCAATATAGCTCCTACGAGCAGTACTTC,CASSYRASGQYSSYEQYF
TRBV20-1,NA,13,NA,TRBJ2-5,TGCAGTGCTAGTCTGATGGGCCAAGAGACCCAGTACTTC,CSASLMGQETQYF
TRBV11-2,few,15,TRBD2,TRBJ2-7,TGTGCCAGCAGCTTAGGCCTCCCGGGGGGCTACGAGCAGTACTTC,CASSLGLPGGYEQYF
TRBV18,few,16,NA,TRBJ2-3,TGTGCCAGCTCACCAGACCCTGGGACTTCCACAGATACGCAGTATTTT,CASSPDPGTSTDTQYF
TRBV27,NA,14,NA,TRBJ1-6,TGTGCCAGCAGATATAGGGTCGCCGGTTCACCCCTCCACTTT,CASRYRVAGSPLHF
TRBV20-1,NA,15,TRBD2,TRBJ2-5,TGCAGTGCCCCCGGGACTAGCGGCCATCCGGGGACCCAGTACTTC,CSAPGTSGHPGTQYF
TRBV5-1,few,14,NA,TRBJ1-1,TGCGCCAGCAGCTTGGCAGCCATGAACACTGAAGCTTTCTTT,CASSLAAMNTEAFF
TRBV5-1,NA,14,TRBD1,TRBJ1-2,TGCGCCAGCAGCTTGATGACAGGGGAAGATGGCTACACCTTC,CASSLMTGEDGYTF
TRBV5-5,few,12,NA,TRBJ1-1,TGTGCCAGCAGCTTGGATTTAAGGGAAGCTTTCTTT,CASSLDLREAFF
TRBV7-2,few,13,NA,TRBJ1-1,TGTGCCAGCGGAGGGGGGGGTTTCACTGAAGCTTTCTTT,CASGGGGFTEAFF